This TCR beta chain was identified during a study of T cells after yellow fever vaccination. V gave up 1 base and J gave up 2 bases, with 6 bases separating them. The CDR3 spans 13 residues. The germline CDR1 and CDR2 sequences are SGHVS and FQNEAQ. TCRdb independently ran MiXCR on the 5' RACE reads; one entry per CDR3 protein. The sample has some 500,000 distinct CDR3 sequences; around an eighth are singletons. This clonotype was recorded many times. V usage is TRBV7-8 and J usage is TRBJ2-7; D call uncertain. The receptor was isolated from a man aged 25 to 40 who received the YFV17D yellow fever vaccine. This material consisted of PBMCs, taken on the day of the yellow fever booster vaccination. The CDR3 nucleotides are TGTGCCAGCAGCTTAGGGACCACCTACGAGCAGTACTTC. It is translated as CASSLGTTYEQYF.